These T cell receptor beta chains were read from a single sample in a study of T cell changes during pregnancy in multiple sclerosis. Produced via immunoSEQ multiplex PCR; TCRdb's table is partial and in-frame only. This sample has about 71,000 clones; around nine tenths occur once, and the top ten carry roughly 1.1%. The specimen was peripheral blood, collected in the third trimester of pregnancy. The receptors come from a female donor with multiple sclerosis, enrolled in a pregnancy study. Each CDR3 is given with its conserved first and last residue. The order of the fields is D gene, clone size, V gene, J gene, CDR3 DNA, CDR3 protein. D genes are given only for firm matches. Clone size appears in some rows only: once, few, many, or a class for an expanded clone.

d_gene: -
abundance: -
v_gene: TRBV5-1
j_gene: TRBJ1-3
CDR3nt: TGCGCCAGCAGCTTGGCGGAGCACGGAAACACCATATATTTT
CDR3aa: CASSLAEHGNTIYF

d_gene: -
abundance: -
v_gene: TRBV6-1
j_gene: TRBJ1-6
CDR3nt: TGTGCCAGCAGTGAAGCCCCAGGGTCATATAATTCACCCCTCCACTTT
CDR3aa: CASSEAPGSYNSPLHF

d_gene: -
abundance: -
v_gene: TRBV5-1
j_gene: TRBJ1-1
CDR3nt: TGCGCCAGCAGCTTGCGACAGGCGAACACTGAAGCTTTCTTT
CDR3aa: CASSLRQANTEAFF

d_gene: TRBD2
abundance: -
v_gene: TRBV2
j_gene: TRBJ2-3
CDR3nt: TGTGCCAGCAGGAGACTAGCGGGAATGGCAGATACGCAGTATTTT
CDR3aa: CASRRLAGMADTQYF

d_gene: -
abundance: -
v_gene: TRBV5-4
j_gene: TRBJ2-2
CDR3nt: TGTGCCAGCAGCTTTGGGGGGATGGTCGGGGAGCTGTTTTTT
CDR3aa: CASSFGGMVGELFF

d_gene: -
abundance: -
v_gene: TRBV6-6
j_gene: TRBJ1-1
CDR3nt: TGTGCCAGCAGGACACCGCCTGGGACCCCGGGAGAGGCTTTCTTT
CDR3aa: CASRTPPGTPGEAFF

d_gene: -
abundance: -
v_gene: TRBV5-4
j_gene: TRBJ2-7
CDR3nt: TGTGCCAGCAGCTTGGGACCAGGTAATCCCTACGAGCAGTACTTC
CDR3aa: CASSLGPGNPYEQYF

d_gene: -
abundance: -
v_gene: TRBV29-1
j_gene: TRBJ1-1
CDR3nt: TGCAGCGCTGTAAGGGGAACTGAAGCTTTCTTT
CDR3aa: CSAVRGTEAFF

d_gene: -
abundance: -
v_gene: TRBV2
j_gene: TRBJ1-2
CDR3nt: TGTGCCAGCAGTGTAATCAGTTATGGCTACACCTTC
CDR3aa: CASSVISYGYTF

d_gene: -
abundance: -
v_gene: TRBV30
j_gene: TRBJ2-3
CDR3nt: TGTGCCTGGAGTGCGGACTATGGGACAGATACGCAGTATTTT
CDR3aa: CAWSADYGTDTQYF

d_gene: -
abundance: once
v_gene: TRBV6-6
j_gene: TRBJ1-2
CDR3nt: TGTGCCAGCAGTTTGACGGGGGGGTATTATGGCTACACCTTC
CDR3aa: CASSLTGGYYGYTF

d_gene: TRBD1
abundance: -
v_gene: TRBV6-1
j_gene: TRBJ1-1
CDR3nt: TGTGCCAGCAGTACTTATGCTTCAGGGGGCACTGAAGCTTTCTTT
CDR3aa: CASSTYASGGTEAFF

d_gene: TRBD1
abundance: once
v_gene: TRBV2
j_gene: TRBJ2-7
CDR3nt: TGTGCCAGCAGCGTCCGGGACAGGGGGCTCAGATCGGGTTCCGAGCAGTACTTC
CDR3aa: CASSVRDRGLRSGSEQYF

d_gene: -
abundance: -
v_gene: TRBV5-5
j_gene: TRBJ2-5
CDR3nt: TGTGCCAGCAGCTTGAGTGGTCAGGGGGGAGAGACCCAGTACTTC
CDR3aa: CASSLSGQGGETQYF

d_gene: -
abundance: -
v_gene: TRBV18
j_gene: TRBJ1-4
CDR3nt: TGTGCCAGCTCACTACAGGGTGGATGGGAAAAACTGTTTTTT
CDR3aa: CASSLQGGWEKLFF

d_gene: -
abundance: -
v_gene: TRBV4-2
j_gene: TRBJ2-2
CDR3nt: TGTGCCAGCAGCCTCGGAGACAGGAACACCGGGGAGCTGTTTTTT
CDR3aa: CASSLGDRNTGELFF

d_gene: -
abundance: once
v_gene: TRBV7-9
j_gene: TRBJ2-2
CDR3nt: TGTGCCAGCAGACTCGGGACAACGAACACCGGGGAGCTGTTTTTT
CDR3aa: CASRLGTTNTGELFF

d_gene: -
abundance: -
v_gene: TRBV5-1
j_gene: TRBJ2-1
CDR3nt: TGCGCCAGCAGCCCGGAGGTAGCCTACAATGAGCAGTTCTTC
CDR3aa: CASSPEVAYNEQFF

d_gene: -
abundance: -
v_gene: TRBV5-6
j_gene: TRBJ1-2
CDR3nt: TGTGCCAGCAGCTTGGAGAGGGCATTTGACTACACCTTC
CDR3aa: CASSLERAFDYTF

d_gene: -
abundance: -
v_gene: TRBV18
j_gene: TRBJ1-1
CDR3nt: TGTGCCAGCTCACCAACCCAGGGCACTGAAGCTTTCTTT
CDR3aa: CASSPTQGTEAFF

d_gene: TRBD1
abundance: -
v_gene: TRBV11-3
j_gene: TRBJ1-1
CDR3nt: TGTGCCAGCAGCTTGGGTTCGGGACAGGGACTCACTGAAGCTTTCTTT
CDR3aa: CASSLGSGQGLTEAFF